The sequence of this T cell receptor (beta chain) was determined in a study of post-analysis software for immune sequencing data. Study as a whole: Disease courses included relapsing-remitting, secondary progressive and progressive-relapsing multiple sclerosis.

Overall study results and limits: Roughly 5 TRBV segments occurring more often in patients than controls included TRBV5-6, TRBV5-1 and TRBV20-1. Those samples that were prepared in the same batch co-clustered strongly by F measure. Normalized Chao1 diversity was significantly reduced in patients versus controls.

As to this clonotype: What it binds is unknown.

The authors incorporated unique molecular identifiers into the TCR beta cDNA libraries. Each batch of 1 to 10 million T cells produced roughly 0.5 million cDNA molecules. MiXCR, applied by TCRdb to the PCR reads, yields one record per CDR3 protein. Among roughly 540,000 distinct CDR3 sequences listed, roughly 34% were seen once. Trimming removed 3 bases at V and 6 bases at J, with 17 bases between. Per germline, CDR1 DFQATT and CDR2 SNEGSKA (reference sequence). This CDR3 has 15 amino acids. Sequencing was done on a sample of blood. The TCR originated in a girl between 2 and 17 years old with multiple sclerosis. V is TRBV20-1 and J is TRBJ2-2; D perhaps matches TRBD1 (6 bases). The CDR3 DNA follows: TGCAGTGCTAGGATACAGGGAATAGGGCCCGGGGAGCTGTTTTTT. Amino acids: CSARIQGIGPGELFF.